The 20 T cell receptor beta chains in this list originate from one sample, sequenced in a study of cytomegalovirus exposure and HLA in healthy donors. PCR primers comprised 60 Vbeta and 13 Jbeta primers. Libraries were prepared by immunoSEQ multiplex PCR; TCRdb keeps only in-frame clonotypes and omits some of them. The data show about 180,000 clones, around 80% seen once. The specimen was PBMCs. These receptors were collected from a man younger than 35 in good health and CMV-seronegative.

This chain uses TRBV2 with TRBJ1-1; tentative D call: TRBD1 (6 bases). Trimming removed 4 bases at V and 1 base at J, with 7 bases between. Germline V lookup: CDR1 SNHLY, CDR2 FYNNEI. The CDR3 totals 13 residues. The CDR3: CASSGGQNTEAFF. The CDR3 coding sequence is TGTGCCAGCAGTGGGGGACAGAACACTGAAGCTTTCTTT. Looking up the rest from reference TRBV2 and TRBJ1-1 gives the full variable domain: EPEVTQTPSHQVTQMGQEVILRCVPISNHLYFYWYRQILGQKVEFLVSFYNNEISEKSEIFDDQFSVERPDGSNFTLKIRSTKLEDSAMYFCASSGGQNTEAFFGQGTRLTVV.

The rearrangement uses TRBV4-1 and TRBJ1-3; D ambiguous. V was pared by 4 bases and J by 7 bases, with 17 bases between. The CDR3 has 15 amino acids. Germline values: CDR1 MGHRA, CDR2 YSYEKL. CDR3 amino acids: CASSPITTGGNTIYF. For the CDR3, the DNA is TGCGCCAGCAGCCCCATTACGACGGGTGGGAACACCATATATTTT.

The genes are TRBV15 and TRBJ2-3; no firm D call. Trimming took off 3 bases at V and 5 bases at J, with 9 bases between the two ends. CDR3 length equals 13 residues. Per germline, CDR1 LNHNV and CDR2 YYDKDF (reference sequence). Here the CDR3 reads CATSSYQRDTQYF. Written as DNA, the CDR3 is TGTGCCACCAGCAGCTACCAACGAGATACGCAGTATTTT.

The chain recombines TRBV7-9 with TRBJ1-2; 8 nucleotides align to TRBD1. This CDR3 comprises 16 residues. The J segment lost 3 bases and the V segment lost 4 bases, leaving 10 bases of the junction unmatched. The germline CDR1 and CDR2 sequences are SEHNR and FQNEAQ (reference sequence). CDR3 in amino acids: CASSSPPTGVDYGYTF. The DNA of the CDR3 is TGTGCCAGCAGCTCGCCGCCGACAGGGGTAGACTATGGCTACACCTTC.

The J gene is TRBJ2-2, the V gene TRBV11-2; 11 bases are shared with TRBD2. J lost 2 bases, V lost 3 bases, and 5 bases had no gene match. The CDR3 is 17 amino acids. Per germline, CDR1 SGHAT and CDR2 FQNNGV. The CDR3 loop is CASSFPSGGQNTGELFF. In DNA, the CDR3 is TGTGCCAGCAGCTTTCCTAGCGGGGGGCAAAACACCGGGGAGCTGTTTTTT.

The chain employs TRBV6-5 and TRBJ1-5; TRBD1 agrees at 8 bases. The germline CDR1 and CDR2 sequences are MNHEY and SVGAGI. The J segment lost 0 bases and the V segment lost 5 bases, leaving 3 bases of the junction unmatched. This CDR3 spans 15 amino acids. The CDR3 DNA sequence: TGTGCCAGCAGTGGGACAGGTGATAGCAATCAGCCCCAGCATTTT. Amino acids: CASSGTGDSNQPQHF.

This clone was seen only a few times. This chain joins TRBV20-1 and TRBJ1-1; weak D call: TRBD1 (5 bases). Germline loops: CDR1 DFQATT, CDR2 SNEGSKA (reference sequence). This CDR3 has 8 residues. CDR3 region: CRGREAFF. CDR3 DNA sequence: TGCAGGGGGCGTGAAGCTTTCTTT.

This chain uses TRBV9 with TRBJ2-7; weak D call: TRBD1 (5 bases). The CDR3 covers 13 residues. Per germline, CDR1 SGDLS and CDR2 YYNGEE. With 3 bases removed from V and 3 bases from J, the gap between germline ends came to 10 bases. The CDR3 bases are TGTGCCAGCAGCGGTGACAGCTACTACGAGCAGTACTTC. Its translation is CASSGDSYYEQYF.

This clone turned up a few times. The chain uses TRBV28 and TRBJ2-1; D gene unclear. V dropped 5 bases and J dropped 10 bases, with 6 bases sitting between them. The CDR3 runs to 10 residues. Germline V gene lookup returns CDR1 MDHEN and CDR2 SYDVKM. The CDR3 sequence is CASSHSEQFF. DNA of the CDR3: TGTGCCAGCAGTCATTCCGAGCAGTTCTTC.

The rearrangement uses TRBV11-2 and TRBJ1-1, with 8 bases identical to TRBD1. CDR3 size: 15 residues. The germline V gene has CDR1 SGHAT and CDR2 FQNNGV. J was trimmed by 0 bases and V by 5 bases; bases with no gene match: 5. CDR3 sequence: CASSIDRGLNTEAFF. CDR3 DNA: TGTGCCAGCAGCATCGACAGGGGATTGAACACTGAAGCTTTCTTT. Filled out from reference TRBV11-2 and TRBJ1-1, the complete variable domain reads EAGVAQSPRYKIIEKRQSVAFWCNPISGHATLYWYQQILGQGPKLLIQFQNNGVVDDSQLPKDRFSAERLKGVDSTLKIQPAKLEDSAVYLCASSIDRGLNTEAFFGQGTRLTVV.

The chain links TRBV28 to TRBJ1-1; D is ambiguous. V was pared by 9 bases and J by 4 bases, with 18 bases between. Germline V gene lookup returns CDR1 MDHEN and CDR2 SYDVKM. The CDR3 has 14 residues. CDR3 DNA: TGTGCCAGTTGTCCCCCGGCGGGTCTCACTGAAGCTTTCTTT. It yields the protein CASCPPAGLTEAFF.

The genes are TRBV9 and TRBJ2-1; maybe TRBD1 (6 bases). Germline CDR1 reads SGDLS; CDR2 reads YYNGEE. This CDR3 is built from 15 residues. Trimming pared 0 bases from V and 4 bases from J, leaving 11 bases between. The CDR3 sequence: CASSVATGSYNEQFF. Here the CDR3 DNA reads TGTGCCAGCAGCGTAGCTACAGGGTCGTACAATGAGCAGTTCTTC.

V usage is TRBV6-1 and J usage is TRBJ2-3; no firm D call. Between the trimmed V and J ends, which lost 5 bases and 1 base, there was a span of 10 bases. This CDR3 has 14 residues. Germline loops: CDR1 MNHNS, CDR2 SASEGT. This CDR3 reads CASSHARRTDTQYF. Written as DNA, the CDR3 is TGTGCCAGCAGTCATGCCAGGCGCACAGATACGCAGTATTTT.

This chain connects TRBV2 to TRBJ2-1; possible D gene TRBD2, 6 bases. The V and J ends lost 3 bases and 1 base respectively, with 13 bases between them. The V gene's germline CDR1 is SNHLY and CDR2 FYNNEI. CDR3 length equals 16 residues. The CDR3 DNA sequence: TGTGCCAGCAGTGATTTGGGGGGAAGTTCCTACAATGAGCAGTTCTTC. It translates to CASSDLGGSSYNEQFF.

The gene calls are TRBV2 and TRBJ2-3; no clear D. This CDR3 spans 16 amino acids. Germline values: CDR1 SNHLY, CDR2 FYNNEI. V was clipped by 4 bases and J by 3 bases, with 17 bases between them. CDR3 region: CASSVFPQWATDTQYF. The CDR3 nucleotides read TGTGCCAGCAGTGTATTCCCTCAGTGGGCTACAGATACGCAGTATTTT.

V usage is TRBV5-1 and J usage is TRBJ1-1; 8 positions match TRBD1. Germline-derived CDR1 and CDR2 are SGHRS and YFSETQ. The CDR3 covers 13 residues. Unmatched junction bases numbered 5, after V lost 0 bases and J lost 10 bases. The CDR3 loop reads CASSLAQGAGAFF. Written as DNA, the CDR3 is TGCGCCAGCAGCTTGGCCCAGGGGGCCGGAGCTTTCTTT.

This clone appeared a few times. V and J are TRBV27 and TRBJ2-1; D gene ambiguous. Trimming removed 0 bases at V and 7 bases at J, with 7 bases between. The CDR3 is 13 amino acids. Germline CDR1 is MNHEY and CDR2 is SMNVEV (reference sequence). This chain's CDR3 is CASSLSQRNEQFF. As DNA, the CDR3 is TGTGCCAGCAGTTTATCTCAGCGAAATGAGCAGTTCTTC.

V gene TRBV27 combines with J gene TRBJ1-2; D call uncertain. CDR3 length: 12 residues. V was clipped by 5 bases and J by 8 bases, with 12 bases between them. CDR1 and CDR2 (germline): MNHEY, SMNVEV (reference sequence). CDR3: CASSRLGGGYTF. The CDR3 region has the DNA TGTGCCAGCAGTCGTCTAGGCGGCGGCTACACCTTC.

The chain employs TRBV6-6 and TRBJ1-5, with D perhaps TRBD1 (6 bases). The ends were cut back, 7 bases at V and 4 bases at J, with 14 bases in the middle. The germline CDR1 and CDR2 sequences are MNHNY and SVGAGI (reference sequence). There are 14 residues in the CDR3. The CDR3 here is CASTQTGTNQPQHF. The DNA for the CDR3 is TGTGCCAGCACCCAGACAGGCACTAATCAGCCCCAGCATTTT.

The chain uses TRBV15 and TRBJ2-7; TRBD1 aligns across 7 bases. Trimming removed 4 bases from V and 2 bases from J; junction bases left unmatched: 5. This CDR3 has 14 amino acids. Germline V lookup: CDR1 LNHNV, CDR2 YYDKDF (reference sequence). The CDR3: CATSKGQIAYEQYF. CDR3 coding DNA: TGTGCCACCAGCAAGGGACAGATCGCCTACGAGCAGTACTTC.